Following are 30 T cell receptor beta chains from one sample sequenced in a study of blood T cell repertoires in COVID-19. Only in-frame clones appear in the TCRdb table, and some are missing; sequencing was by immunoSEQ multiplex PCR. Here the sample spans roughly 200,000 clones, 70% to 90% being singletons. The sequenced material came from peripheral blood. All receptors come from a man aged 40-49 years with active or convalescent COVID-19.

V gene TRBV10-3 combines with J gene TRBJ2-1; TRBD1 aligns across 9 bases. The CDR3 loop spans 13 amino acids. Trimming at V came to 8 bases and at J to 3 bases, leaving 2 bases not matched to a gene. Germline V gives CDR1 ENHRY, CDR2 SYGVKD. The CDR3: CAIGDRDYNEQFF. The CDR3 region has the DNA TGTGCCATCGGGGACAGGGACTACAATGAGCAGTTCTTC.

The rearrangement uses TRBV5-1 and TRBJ2-3; 9 bases are a match to TRBD2. V lost 2 bases to trimming and J lost 6 bases; unmatched junction nucleotides: 4. CDR1 is SGHRS, CDR2 YFSETQ, per germline. The CDR3 runs to 14 residues. The CDR3 region has the DNA TGCGCCAGCAGCTTAGGAGCGGGAGGCGATACGCAGTATTTT. Translating gives CASSLGAGGDTQYF.

This sequence joins TRBV6-5 and TRBJ1-1; D might be TRBD1 (5 bases). V was clipped by 7 bases and J by 1 base, with 13 bases between them. CDR1 and CDR2 from the germline V gene are MNHEY and SVGAGI. The CDR3 length is 14 residues. The CDR3 spells CASKRGGKNTEAFF. The CDR3 region has the DNA TGTGCCAGCAAACGTGGGGGGAAGAACACTGAAGCTTTCTTT.

V and J are TRBV18 and TRBJ2-7; D is ambiguous. The V and J ends lost 6 bases and 0 bases respectively, with 12 bases between them. CDR1 KGHSH and CDR2 LQKENI come from the germline V gene. This CDR3 is built from 14 residues. The CDR3 region is CASSKSSSSYEQYF. Here the CDR3 DNA reads TGTGCCAGCTCCAAGTCGAGTTCCTCCTACGAGCAGTACTTC.

The rearrangement joins TRBV2 to TRBJ1-5; D gene unclear. V was cut by 6 bases and J by 4 bases, with 7 bases left in between. Germline-derived CDR1 and CDR2 are SNHLY and FYNNEI. The CDR3 is made up of 12 amino acids. The CDR3 bases are TGTGCCAGCAGAGGAGAAAATCAGCCCCAGCATTTT. Amino acids: CASRGENQPQHF.

The chain couples TRBV7-2 to TRBJ2-7; D remains ambiguous. The CDR3 is 13 residues long. Germline assignment: CDR1 SGHTA and CDR2 FQGNSA. The ends were cut back, 0 bases at V and 2 bases at J, with 5 bases in the middle. Here the CDR3 reads CASSLALPYEQYF. The DNA of the CDR3 is TGTGCCAGCAGCTTAGCTCTCCCCTACGAGCAGTACTTC.

CDR3 loop: CASSFLGGGYTF. DNA for the CDR3: TGTGCCAGCAGTTTTCTCGGTGGTGGCTACACCTTC. This sequence joins TRBV12-3 or TRBV12-4 and TRBJ1-2, with D unclear. This CDR3 has 12 residues. V lost 3 bases and J 7 bases, leaving 9 bases between the germline ends.

This clone has only one observation. The chain links TRBV14 to TRBJ2-1; D is uncertain. Between the trimmed V and J ends, which lost 3 bases and 0 bases, there was a span of 12 bases. The CDR3 runs to 16 residues. Germline V CDR1 and CDR2: SGHDN, FVKESK. In nucleotides, the CDR3 is TGTGCCAGCAGCCAGGCAGGTAGTTACTCCTACAATGAGCAGTTCTTC. Encoded protein: CASSQAGSYSYNEQFF.

The rearrangement links TRBV6-2 or TRBV6-3 to TRBJ2-2; possibly TRBD2 for D (6 bases). The V gene lost 4 bases and the J gene lost 5 bases, with 8 bases spanning the gap. The length of the CDR3 is 13 residues. Germline V gene sequence: CDR1 MNHEY, CDR2 SVGEGT. CDR3 DNA sequence: TGTGCCAGCAGTTGGGCGGGGACCGGGGAGCTGTTTTTT. As protein: CASSWAGTGELFF.

The chain has TRBV27 and TRBJ2-6; D is ambiguous. The CDR3 runs 15 residues. Looked up from germline, CDR1 is MNHEY and CDR2 is SMNVEV (reference sequence). Deletions cut 3 bases from V and 0 bases from J, with 6 bases between. CDR3 protein: CASSLVSSGANVLTF. Written as DNA, the CDR3 is TGTGCCAGCAGTTTGGTTAGCTCTGGGGCCAACGTCCTGACTTTC.

The rearrangement links TRBV5-5 to TRBJ2-5, with D perhaps matching TRBD2 (5 bases). This CDR3 is built from 16 residues. The germline V and J ends were trimmed by 4 bases and 2 bases, with 18 bases remaining between them. Looked up from germline, CDR1 is SGHKS and CDR2 is YYEKEE (reference sequence). The CDR3 nucleotides read TGTGCCAGCAGCCCGGTTTTGGCACTAGGGCAAGAGACCCAGTACTTC. As protein: CASSPVLALGQETQYF.

The chain recombines TRBV2 with TRBJ1-5; TRBD1 matches 10 bases. Germline lookup yields CDR1 SNHLY and CDR2 FYNNEI. The CDR3 consists of 14 residues. Germline trimming cut 5 bases from V and 6 bases from J; bases unmatched to any gene: 4. The DNA of the CDR3 is TGTGCCAGCAGTTTCGGACAGGGGGTTCAGCCCCAGCATTTT. It yields the protein CASSFGQGVQPQHF.

The CDR3 spells CASSLALQMGHEQYF. The DNA for the CDR3 is TGTGCCAGCAGCTTAGCCCTCCAGATGGGCCACGAGCAGTACTTC. This rearrangement joins TRBV11-3 to TRBJ2-7; no definite D call. In germline, CDR1 is SGHNT, CDR2 YENEEA. This CDR3 has 15 residues. Trimming cost V 1 base and J 5 bases, with 15 bases left between them. Complete variable domain (other parts from reference TRBV11-3 and TRBJ2-7): EAGVVQSPRYKIIEKKQPVAFWCNPISGHNTLYWYLQNLGQGPELLIRYENEEAVDDSQLPKDRFSAERLKGVDSTLKIQPAELGDSAVYLCASSLALQMGHEQYFGPGTRLTVT.

The J gene is TRBJ1-5, the V gene TRBV9; D is unresolved. Deletions cut 0 bases from V and 7 bases from J, with 8 bases between. CDR3 length equals 13 residues. CDR1 SGDLS and CDR2 YYNGEE come from the germline V gene. Here the CDR3 reads CASSVGIGQPQHF. The CDR3 bases are TGTGCCAGCAGCGTAGGAATTGGCCAGCCCCAGCATTTT.

The chain links TRBV5-4 to TRBJ1-2; the D is unclear. This CDR3 region has 16 residues. The germline gives CDR1 SGHNT, CDR2 YYREEE (reference sequence). The ends were cut back, 2 bases at V and 3 bases at J, with 17 bases in the middle. CDR3 sequence (DNA): TGTGCCAGCAGCTTCGACGGCGACGAGGCCTACTATGGCTACACCTTC. Residues: CASSFDGDEAYYGYTF.

This rearrangement joins TRBV2 to TRBJ1-5; 9 bases are shared with TRBD1. CDR1 is SNHLY and CDR2 is FYNNEI in the germline V gene. This CDR3 has 21 residues. The V gene end was trimmed by 6 bases and the J gene end by 4 bases; junction bases not matched to a gene: 25. CDR3 DNA sequence: TGTGCCAGCAGCCTCAGGGGGTGGGGGACAGGGTTTTTAAAGGGAAATCAGCCCCAGCATTTT. Protein product: CASSLRGWGTGFLKGNQPQHF.

The chain carries TRBV7-9 and TRBJ2-3; TRBD1 matches at 8 bases. Germline loops: CDR1 SEHNR, CDR2 FQNEAQ (reference sequence). The J segment lost 0 bases and the V segment lost 5 bases, leaving 4 bases of the junction unmatched. The CDR3 is made up of 15 amino acids. CDR3 protein: CASSRGQGSTDTQYF. The CDR3 bases are TGTGCCAGCAGCCGAGGACAGGGAAGCACAGATACGCAGTATTTT.

This clone was observed a single time. This chain links TRBV9 with TRBJ2-3; D remains unclear. V was shortened by 0 bases and J by 5 bases, with 4 bases between the two germline ends. CDR1 and CDR2 from the germline V gene are SGDLS and YYNGEE. CDR3 size: 12 residues. CDR3 sequence reads: CASSVAGDTQYF. CDR3 bases: TGTGCCAGCAGCGTAGCCGGAGATACGCAGTATTTT.

The chain combines TRBV24-1 with TRBJ2-2; 13 positions agree with TRBD2. The CDR3 sequence is 19 residues long. The germline CDR1 and CDR2 sequences are KGHDR and SFDVKD. Trimming at V came to 4 bases and at J to 0 bases, leaving 7 bases not matched to a gene. The chain's CDR3 is CATSDSGTSGDPNTGELFF. Here the CDR3 DNA reads TGTGCCACCAGTGACTCCGGGACTAGCGGGGACCCGAACACCGGGGAGCTGTTTTTT.

The chain combines TRBV2 with TRBJ1-1; 8 bases are shared with TRBD1. Trimming at V came to 6 bases and at J to 6 bases, leaving 9 bases not matched to a gene. The CDR3 extends over 14 amino acids. CDR1 SNHLY and CDR2 FYNNEI come from the germline V gene. CDR3 coding DNA: TGTGCCAGCAGCGCGGACAGGGTGGTGTCTGAAGCTTTCTTT. This sequence encodes CASSADRVVSEAFF.

CDR3 residues: CASSTPPSGMEFF. CDR3 sequence (DNA): TGTGCCAGCAGTACCCCCCCGAGCGGGATGGAGTTCTTC. The chain joins TRBV28 to TRBJ2-1; 7 bases line up with TRBD2. V lost 5 bases and J lost 14; bases outside the gene matches: 12. Germline values: CDR1 MDHEN, CDR2 SYDVKM. The CDR3 is 13 residues long.

V usage is TRBV24-1 and J usage is TRBJ1-5; tentatively, D is TRBD1 (6 bases). Deletions cut 7 bases from V and 0 bases from J, with 9 bases between. The CDR3 length is 14 residues. Germline lookup yields CDR1 KGHDR and CDR2 SFDVKD. As DNA, the CDR3 is TGTGCCACCAGCGTGACAGGTAGCAATCAGCCCCAGCATTTT. This codes for CATSVTGSNQPQHF.

CDR3 coding DNA: TGTGCCAGTAGTGGAAGGGGGAGTGGGTACGAGCAGTACTTC. Protein sequence: CASSGRGSGYEQYF. This chain uses TRBV19 with TRBJ2-7, with TRBD1 as a possible D gene (6 bases). Germline loops: CDR1 LNHDA, CDR2 SQIVND (reference sequence). The V end was cut by 5 bases, the J end by 4 bases, with 15 bases between. The CDR3 extends over 14 amino acids.

The chain combines TRBV4-1 with TRBJ2-7; TRBD2 matches at 11 bases. Per the germline V gene, CDR1 is MGHRA and CDR2 is YSYEKL. Trimming removed 0 bases from V and 5 bases from J; junction bases left unmatched: 9. This CDR3 is built from 17 residues. CDR3 residues: CASSQEETSGSWNEQYF. CDR3 bases: TGCGCCAGCAGCCAAGAGGAAACTAGCGGGAGTTGGAACGAGCAGTACTTC.

This chain connects TRBV15 to TRBJ1-4; 12 bases align to TRBD1. CDR3 size: 15 residues. The J segment lost 8 bases and the V segment lost 0 bases, leaving 1 base of the junction unmatched. Germline V gene lookup returns CDR1 LNHNV and CDR2 YYDKDF (reference sequence). CDR3 in DNA: TGTGCCACCAGCAGAGATGGGACAGGGGGCGAAAAACTGTTTTTT. Translation gives CATSRDGTGGEKLFF.

The V call is TRBV9, the J call TRBJ1-6, with 9 nucleotides matching TRBD1. The CDR3 totals 15 residues. Trimming at V came to 3 bases and at J to 7 bases, leaving 5 bases not matched to a gene. Germline V gene lookup returns CDR1 SGDLS and CDR2 YYNGEE. The DNA for the CDR3 is TGTGCCAGCAGCGCTGGGACAGGGAGGAATTCACCCCTCCACTTT. This sequence encodes CASSAGTGRNSPLHF. Full variable domain (remainder filled in from reference TRBV9 and TRBJ1-6): DSGVTQTPKHLITATGQRVTLRCSPRSGDLSVYWYQQSLDQGLQFLIQYYNGEERAKGNILERFSAQQFPDLHSELNLSSLELGDSALYFCASSAGTGRNSPLHFGNGTRLTVT.

This clone occurred once. V is TRBV5-1 and J is TRBJ2-7; 7 bases agree with TRBD1. Looked up from germline, CDR1 is SGHRS and CDR2 is YFSETQ. Losses at the gene ends were 3 bases for V and 6 bases for J; bases not matched to a gene: 9. This CDR3 is 14 amino acids long. CDR3 coding DNA: TGCGCCAGCAGCTCGACAGGGTTCTTGTCCGAGCAGTACTTC. It codes for CASSSTGFLSEQYF.

The chain combines TRBV7-2 with TRBJ2-1; TRBD2 is a possible D gene (6 bases). Germline V CDR1 and CDR2: SGHTA, FQGNSA. The CDR3 sequence is 16 residues long. Trimming took 0 bases from V and 6 from J, leaving 15 bases between them. The DNA for the CDR3 is TGTGCCAGCAGCTTAGCTTCAGGAGCGGGCCTCAATGAGCAGTTCTTC. Translating gives CASSLASGAGLNEQFF. The full variable domain, completed using reference TRBV7-2 and TRBJ2-1, is GAGVSQSPSNKVTEKGKDVELRCDPISGHTALYWYRQSLGQGLEFLIYFQGNSAPDKSGLPSDRFSAERTGGSVSTLTIQRTQQEDSAVYLCASSLASGAGLNEQFFGPGTRLTVL.

The chain links TRBV7-9 to TRBJ1-1, with 7 bases identical to TRBD1. Germline assignment: CDR1 SEHNR and CDR2 FQNEAQ (reference sequence). CDR3 length equals 15 residues. The V and J ends lost 5 bases and 6 bases, in that order; junction bases with no gene match: 12. CDR3 nucleotides: TGTGCCAGCAGCCCGGCGGGCAGGGGGGTATCTGAAGCTTTCTTT. Protein sequence: CASSPAGRGVSEAFF.

The chain couples TRBV30 to TRBJ1-4, with 9 bases that match TRBD1. Germline CDR1 and CDR2: GTSNPN and SVGIG (reference sequence). The length of the CDR3 is 15 residues. V lost 3 bases and J lost 3; bases outside the gene matches: 5. Here the CDR3 reads CAWRLQGASNEKLFF. The CDR3 nucleotides are TGTGCCTGGAGGTTACAGGGGGCTTCTAATGAAAAACTGTTTTTT.